The sequence of this T cell receptor beta chain was determined in a study of identical twins (dated by TCRdb to 2016 to 2017). For the study in its entirety: TCR alpha and beta repertoires from monozygotic twins, unrelated adults of various ages and cord blood were deep-sequenced to test whether fetal clonotypes persist. To rule out contamination, replicate twin experiments were performed at different times with different library preparation protocols.

What the authors observed across the whole study: Because the same donors could not be followed over many years, the conclusions relied on cross-sectional statistical analysis. Invariant T cells such as MAIT and iNKT could partly confound zero-insertion analyses, although diverse VJ usage argued against such confounding for most clonotypes. Compared with coincidental sharing between unrelated individuals, out-of-frame TCR alpha sequences shared between twins had an excess of sequences with low generation probability. Abundant cord blood beta clonotypes carried fewer insertions; young adult naive repertoires showed a weaker similar trend, while memory repertoires showed none. In monozygotic twins, out-of-frame TCR alpha sharing was systematically underestimated by recombination models, although the models agreed with sharing between unrelated individuals. Excess twin sharing in beta out-of-frame sequences was weaker because fewer shared sequences lowered the signal-to-noise ratio.

This clonotype came up a few times. The target of this receptor is not known. Nothing much larger sits one base from this clone, and base qualities are not available. Germline trimming amounts to 0 bases on V and 4 bases on J, with 9 as the count of junction bases outside the gene matches. CDR1 and CDR2, looked up from the germline V gene, are MGHRA and YSYEKL. From the cysteine up to the phenylalanine, the CDR3 has a length of 17 residues. Of the read, only the CDR3 DNA is kept; its 51 bases are in frame from base 1. Receptor libraries were prepared by 5' RACE. The data were produced on an Illumina HiSeq 2000. Template switching added a universal primer binding site, and the final cDNA carried a unique molecular identifier that allowed TCR cDNA molecules to be counted accurately. Specific primers in the conserved constant-segment region were used to synthesize first-strand cDNA for the TCR alpha and beta chains. To control for contamination, every cDNA library was double barcoded, receiving both a SMART-Mk sample barcode and Illumina barcodes. TruSeq adapter sequences and Illumina sample barcodes were added in two successive PCR steps. Sequencing of the TCR alpha and beta cDNA libraries was done on the Illumina HiSeq platform using custom primers. The original pipeline was this. Unique molecular identifiers were extracted from raw reads with MiGEC, and CDR3 positions were determined with MiXCR. Recombination models were inferred per individual with the repgenHMM and IGoR tools using an EM algorithm. Shared clonotypes were analyzed with the tcR package in R, and sharing was normalized by the product of cloneset sizes. To study raw recombination free of thymic and clonal selection effects, out-of-frame nonproductive sequences were analyzed. Starting from the raw public reads, TCRdb applied fastp trimming at Q25, assembled clones with MiXCR and retained in-frame beta chains. One record per CDR3 amino acid sequence lists the most common genes and DNA. TCRdb, not the original authors, processed these V and J calls. The sample table shows roughly 350,000 distinct CDR3 sequences, and roughly 9% are seen once. The leading ten clones occupy roughly 8.9% of the sample.

Every donor was a healthy Caucasian. The study also sequenced three unrelated non-twin adults: a male aged 18 to 30, a male aged 50 to 59 and a female aged 50 to 59. Miltenyi CD45RO+ enrichment and human naive T-cell isolation kits were used to isolate memory (CD45RO+) and naive T cells from PBMC. The chain employs TRBV4-1 and TRBJ2-3; 8 central nucleotides agree with TRBD1. This TCR was sampled from a woman in her 50s in good health. Sequenced input: naive T cells sorted from blood. The cell subset or site label of this sample denotes: cells isolated with a human naive T-cell isolation kit. The CDR3 reads as follows: CASSQDLGRGQADTQYF. The DNA is TGCGCCAGCAGCCAAGACCTGGGCAGGGGGCAAGCAGATACGCAGTATTTT.